Detailed here is one TCR beta chain. Its antigen remains undetermined. No much larger clone exists at a distance of one base, and base qualities are not known. The CDR3 runs 14 amino acids, cysteine and phenylalanine included. This entry keeps only the CDR3 DNA: 42 bases, framed from base 1. CDR1 is given as SNHLY and CDR2 as FYNNEI, both from the germline V gene. The junction shows trimming of 7 bases on V and 3 bases on J, plus 12 bases between the germline ends. For deep sequencing, PBMC libraries mostly used around 0.45 ug of input genomic DNA, with six replicates for each sample. The immunoSEQ hsTCRbeta kit was used to prepare TCRbeta libraries according to the manufacturer's instructions. An Illumina NovaSeq 6000 S4 flow cell was used to sequence the final libraries, which had first been combined to 3 nM. The original methods were these. Raw data preprocessing and quality control were performed with the immunoSEQ Analyzer. The analysis was restricted to productive rearrangements, with each unique CDR3 amino acid sequence defining a clonotype. Repertoire clonality was estimated as the Gini-Simpson index, computed with the R package tcR. Student's t test was used to compare Gini indices, while Pearson correlation assessed associations with tumor size change. The table was pulled from immuneACCESS by TCRdb, which kept in-frame rearrangements only. Such tables lose some clones; where checked, under half of the loss comes from unresolved V genes, and the rest has no known cause. V, J and clone size reflect that table, while D and trimming were determined from the DNA. A total of around 13,000 clones appear in this sample, about 62% of them only once. The ten biggest clones cover more than 2% of the sample.

The time point label for this specimen denotes: before neoadjuvant nivolumab. Patients had been newly diagnosed with stage II-IVA oral cavity squamous cell carcinoma, and no prior systemic or radiation treatment had been given to the patients. The cohort consisted of patients with HPV-negative, locally advanced oral cavity squamous cell carcinoma. Peripheral blood mononuclear cells were analyzed directly, without maintenance or expansion in culture. Samples came from a longitudinal correlative study of a single-arm phase II trial of neoadjuvant nivolumab in oral cavity squamous cell carcinoma. Subject-matched pre- and post-treatment PBMCs and tumors from three responders and three non-responders underwent genomic DNA-based TCRbeta sequencing. Peripheral blood mononuclear cells were collected before nivolumab treatment and again after treatment, at the time of surgery. The Maxwell RSC DNA from Cells kit was used to extract genomic DNA from PBMCs.

These data are taken from a study of neoadjuvant anti-PD-1 for oral cavity cancer listed by TCRdb under 2021. Regarding the study in general: Before undergoing curative-intent surgical resection, most patients got three to four biweekly nivolumab doses at 3 mg/kg. Responders were defined as patients with complete response, partial response or stable disease by RECIST 1.1; non-responders were defined as patients with progression. Patients without progression received a fourth nivolumab dose around day 43 and underwent definitive surgical resection on days 50-56. The parent correlative cohort included 11 to 13 patients, with an approximately 31% response rate. The paper's findings and limits, for the study overall: The TCR analyses had only three patients in each response group, and the authors called for validation in larger cohorts. Higher pretreatment blood TCRbeta clonality and lower post-treatment tumor TCRbeta clonality were correlated with higher pretreatment blood Treg/Th17 ratios. Within PBMCs, T cell clonality (Gini index) was significantly higher in non-responders than responders after neoadjuvant nivolumab.

The source was PBMCs, collected before nivolumab (anti-PD-1) treatment. This receptor chain uses TRBV2 and TRBJ1-4, with TRBD1 tentatively as D gene (6 bases match). The TCR originated in a person aged 35 to 85 with oral cavity squamous cell carcinoma. The CDR3 here reads CASNRQAANEKLFF. The DNA reads as follows: TGTGCCAGCAATCGACAGGCGGCTAATGAAAAACTGTTTTTT.